This T cell receptor (beta chain) was identified in a study of blood T cell repertoires in COVID-19. On the study more broadly: COVID-19 samples from acute and convalescent phases originated in the United States, Italy and Spain. T cells, B-cell-depleted T cells, or PBMCs provided the cDNA or gDNA that served as material.

Using immunoSEQ multiplex PCR, the repertoire was profiled, and TCRdb retains in-frame clones only, with some absent. The repertoire holds more than 250,000 clones, with roughly 84% as singletons. Germline trimming cut 4 bases from V and 9 bases from J; bases unmatched to any gene: 9. The CDR3 length is 14 residues. Germline-derived CDR1 and CDR2 are SGHDT and YYEEEE. This TCR was recovered from a man aged 45-65 years with active or convalescent COVID-19. This sequence joins TRBV5-6 and TRBJ2-1, with 8 bases that match TRBD1. Sequenced: peripheral blood. The CDR3 DNA reads TGTGCCAGCAGCAGTACAGGGGGGATAGGTGAGCAGTTCTTC. Translation: CASSSTGGIGEQFF.